These 20 T cell receptor beta chains share one sample of origin, sequenced in a study of shared clonotypes between healthy human individuals. Generated by immunoSEQ multiplex PCR, the TCRdb table keeps only in-frame clones and is missing some. The sample yields over a million clones, around 97% seen once. The specimen was naive CD4+ T cells sorted from blood. Subset here: CD45RA+ positively selected. The receptors shown here come from a man aged 25 to 40 in good health.

This chain uses TRBV28 with TRBJ1-4, with TRBD1 as a possible D gene (5 bases). CDR1 and CDR2 (germline): MDHEN, SYDVKM. The CDR3 runs to 13 residues. Trimming stripped 10 bases from V and 0 bases from J, with 9 bases between. As DNA, the CDR3 is TGTGCCACCTTGACAGCAACTAATGAAAAACTGTTTTTT. It encodes CATLTATNEKLFF.

CDR3 nucleotides: TGTGCCAGCAGCCCGAGGGGGGGGAACAATGAGCAGTTCTTC. This codes for CASSPRGGNNEQFF. The chain couples TRBV7-8 to TRBJ2-1; TRBD2 might be the D (7 bases). V dropped 5 bases and J dropped 5 bases, with 13 bases sitting between them. The germline gives CDR1 SGHVS, CDR2 FQNEAQ. The CDR3 sequence is 14 residues long.

The chain employs TRBV5-1 and TRBJ2-5; D may be TRBD2 (6 bases). Germline assignment: CDR1 SGHRS and CDR2 YFSETQ. V lost 0 bases to trimming and J lost 5 bases, with 11 bases between them. This CDR3 is built from 14 residues. The CDR3 spells CASSLASSEETQYF. The CDR3 DNA follows: TGCGCCAGCAGCTTGGCCTCTAGCGAGGAGACCCAGTACTTC.

A single count supports this clone. V gene TRBV9 combines with J gene TRBJ2-2; possibly TRBD2 for D (5 bases). The CDR3 contains 16 residues. Germline V gene data show CDR1 as SGDLS and CDR2 as YYNGEE. Trimming left V 0 bases short and J 5 bases short, with 14 bases between. This CDR3 is CASSVASRSGTGELFF. DNA of the CDR3: TGTGCCAGCAGCGTAGCTAGCAGGTCGGGGACCGGGGAGCTGTTTTTT.

V gene TRBV28 combines with J gene TRBJ2-1; 7 bases match TRBD2. Germline V gives CDR1 MDHEN, CDR2 SYDVKM. This CDR3 is 13 amino acids long. J was trimmed by 8 bases and V by 3 bases; bases with no gene match: 4. The CDR3 DNA reads as TGTGCCAGCAGTTTGAAAGGGAGGGATGAGCAGTTCTTC. Residues: CASSLKGRDEQFF. The complete variable domain, with remaining parts taken from reference TRBV28 and TRBJ2-1, reads DVKVTQSSRYLVKRTGEKVFLECVQDMDHENMFWYRQDPGLGLRLIYFSYDVKMKEKGDIPEGYSVSREKKERFSLILESASTNQTSMYLCASSLKGRDEQFFGPGTRLTVL.

The V gene is TRBV4-2, the J gene TRBJ1-1; D may be TRBD1 (6 bases). V was pared by 4 bases and J by 0 bases, with 15 bases between. The CDR3 is made up of 16 amino acids. CDR1 LGHNA and CDR2 YNFKEQ come from the germline V gene. DNA of the CDR3: TGTGCCAGCAGCCTTAATCCCACAGGGCTGAACACTGAAGCTTTCTTT. It codes for CASSLNPTGLNTEAFF.

V usage is TRBV5-1 and J usage is TRBJ2-7; the match to TRBD1 covers 12 bases. From germline, CDR1 is SGHRS and CDR2 YFSETQ. V was pared by 2 bases and J by 0 bases, with 3 bases of the junction left unmatched. The CDR3 is 16 residues long. In DNA, the CDR3 is TGCGCCAGCAGCTTCGGGGGACAGGGGGCCTCCTACGAGCAGTACTTC. It codes for CASSFGGQGASYEQYF.

J is TRBJ2-3 and V is TRBV18; D not resolved. In germline, CDR1 is KGHSH, CDR2 LQKENI. Trimming pared 6 bases from V and 6 bases from J, leaving 13 bases between. The CDR3 runs 13 residues. CDR3 DNA sequence: TGTGCCAGCTCTGTCCGTGTCTATGATACGCAGTATTTT. It codes for CASSVRVYDTQYF.

This chain links TRBV18 with TRBJ1-5; D may be TRBD1 (6 bases). The CDR3 has 16 amino acids. Trimming left V 4 bases short and J 0 bases short, with 13 bases between. Germline CDR1 KGHSH, CDR2 LQKENI. The CDR3 is CASSLTDRRSNQPQHF. The CDR3 DNA reads as TGTGCCAGCTCACTCACGGACAGACGTAGCAATCAGCCCCAGCATTTT.

The chain carries TRBV5-4 and TRBJ2-5; no firm D call. V lost 2 bases and J lost 2, with 13 bases in between. CDR3 size: 15 residues. CDR1 is SGHNT and CDR2 is YYREEE in the germline V gene (reference sequence). The CDR3 DNA follows: TGTGCCAGCAGCTTTTCCCGTGTAGAACAAGAGACCCAGTACTTC. This encodes CASSFSRVEQETQYF.

This clone was detected once. V and J are TRBV7-2 and TRBJ1-1; D is perhaps TRBD1 (5 bases). The V end was cut by 1 base, the J end by 6 bases, with 15 bases between. CDR3 length: 15 residues. Germline CDR1 is SGHTA and CDR2 is FQGNSA. In DNA form, the CDR3 reads TGTGCCAGCAGCTTAGGGTCTTTACTGGGGGCTGAAGCTTTCTTT. Translation gives CASSLGSLLGAEAFF.

The genes are TRBV5-4 and TRBJ2-6, with D possibly being TRBD2 (5 bases). The CDR3 is 15 amino acids. CDR1 SGHNT and CDR2 YYREEE come from the germline V gene (reference sequence). V shed 2 bases and J shed 0 bases, with 6 bases lying between them. The CDR3 DNA follows: TGTGCCAGCAGCTTACGGGACTCTGGGGCCAACGTCCTGACTTTC. Translated, it gives CASSLRDSGANVLTF. Variable domain in full (rest from reference TRBV5-4 and TRBJ2-6): ETGVTQSPTHLIKTRGQQVTLRCSSQSGHNTVSWYQQALGQGPQFIFQYYREEENGRGNFPPRFSGLQFPNYSSELNVNALELDDSALYLCASSLRDSGANVLTFGAGSRLTVL.

The rearrangement joins TRBV30 to TRBJ2-3; 7 bases map to TRBD2. V lost 8 bases, J lost 5 bases, and 4 bases stayed unmatched. Germline CDR1 is GTSNPN and CDR2 is SVGIG (reference sequence). This CDR3 is built from 11 residues. The DNA for the CDR3 is TGTGCCCTAGGGAGGGTAGATACGCAGTATTTT. Its protein is CALGRVDTQYF.

To note about this clone: This same CDR3 is encoded by further DNA sequences in the sample. The V gene is TRBV25-1, the J gene TRBJ2-2; D is perhaps TRBD2 (5 bases). This CDR3 has 15 residues. The germline CDR1 and CDR2 sequences are MGHDK and SYGVNS. Trimming took off 4 bases at V and 0 bases at J, with 9 bases between the two ends. This chain's CDR3 is CASSVTGSNTGELFF. The CDR3 nucleotides are TGTGCCAGCAGTGTCACGGGATCGAACACCGGGGAGCTGTTTTTT. The full variable domain, rest sourced from reference TRBV25-1 and TRBJ2-2, is EADIYQTPRYLVIGTGKKITLECSQTMGHDKMYWYQQDPGMELHLIHYSYGVNSTEKGDLSSESTVSRIRTEHFPLTLESARPSHTSQYLCASSVTGSNTGELFFGEGSRLTVL.

This clone was detected once. Other DNA sequences within the sample encode an identical CDR3. V gene TRBV15 combines with J gene TRBJ2-7; D unresolved. This CDR3 contains 13 residues. Trimming took 0 bases from V and 3 from J, leaving 6 bases between them. CDR1 and CDR2 (germline): LNHNV, YYDKDF (reference sequence). Here the CDR3 reads CATSRDRHYEQYF. In DNA form, the CDR3 reads TGTGCCACCAGCAGAGACCGACACTACGAGCAGTACTTC.

The DNA of the CDR3 is TGTGCCAGCAGTGCCCCTCTAGGGCACCGCTCTGGGGCCAACGTCCTGACTTTC. Its translation: CASSAPLGHRSGANVLTF. The rearrangement links TRBV28 to TRBJ2-6; D ambiguous. The CDR3 runs 18 residues. In germline, CDR1 is MDHEN, CDR2 SYDVKM. Trimming cost V 5 bases and J 0 bases, with 17 bases left between them.

V is TRBV13 and J is TRBJ1-2; tentative D call: TRBD1 (5 bases). The CDR3 length is 14 residues. V gave up 5 bases and J gave up 6 bases, with 16 bases separating them. Germline CDR1 reads PRHDT; CDR2 reads FYEKMQ (reference sequence). The CDR3 nucleotides are TGTGCCAGCAGCGCCGGGGCAGGGCCCCATGGCTACACCTTC. It is translated as CASSAGAGPHGYTF.

V and J are TRBV7-9 and TRBJ2-7, with 9 bases identical to TRBD1. Germline CDR1 is SEHNR and CDR2 is FQNEAQ (reference sequence). This CDR3 has 16 amino acids. Unmatched junction bases numbered 12, after V lost 3 bases and J lost 6 bases. The CDR3, as DNA: TGTGCCAGCAGCTTTTTGTCAAGGGACAGGGCGGCCGAGCAGTACTTC. It translates to CASSFLSRDRAAEQYF.

V usage is TRBV15 and J usage is TRBJ1-3, with D possibly TRBD1 on 5 matching bases. The V end was cut by 0 bases, the J end by 5 bases, with 11 bases between. The CDR3 is made up of 15 amino acids. Germline V gives CDR1 LNHNV, CDR2 YYDKDF (reference sequence). CDR3 sequence reads: CATSRDHRSRNTIYF. CDR3 in DNA: TGTGCCACCAGCAGAGATCACAGGAGTAGAAACACCATATATTTT.

This chain connects TRBV18 to TRBJ2-5, with 9 bases fitting TRBD1. V shed 1 base, J shed 7 bases, and the junction held 13 bases outside the gene matches. CDR1 is KGHSH and CDR2 is LQKENI in the germline V gene. The CDR3 extends over 17 amino acids. The CDR3 here is CASSPRGQGSPAGTQYF. The DNA of the CDR3 is TGTGCCAGCTCACCACGGGGACAGGGATCCCCCGCAGGGACCCAGTACTTC. Looking up the rest from reference TRBV18 and TRBJ2-5 gives the full variable domain: NAGVMQNPRHLVRRRGQEARLRCSPMKGHSHVYWYRQLPEEGLKFMVYLQKENIIDESGMPKERFSAEFPKEGPSILRIQQVVRGDSAAYFCASSPRGQGSPAGTQYFGPGTRLLVL.